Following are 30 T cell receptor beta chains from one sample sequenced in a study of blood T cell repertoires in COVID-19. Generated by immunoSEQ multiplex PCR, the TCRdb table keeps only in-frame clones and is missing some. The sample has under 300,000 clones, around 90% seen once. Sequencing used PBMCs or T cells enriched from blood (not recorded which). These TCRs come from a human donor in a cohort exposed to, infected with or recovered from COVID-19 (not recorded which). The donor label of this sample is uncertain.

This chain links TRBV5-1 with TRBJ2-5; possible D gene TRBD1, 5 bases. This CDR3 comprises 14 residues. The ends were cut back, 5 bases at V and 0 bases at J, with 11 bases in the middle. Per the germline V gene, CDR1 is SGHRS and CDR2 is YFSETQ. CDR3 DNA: TGCGCCAGCAGATTTCAGGGAAACCAAGAGACCCAGTACTTC. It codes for CASRFQGNQETQYF.

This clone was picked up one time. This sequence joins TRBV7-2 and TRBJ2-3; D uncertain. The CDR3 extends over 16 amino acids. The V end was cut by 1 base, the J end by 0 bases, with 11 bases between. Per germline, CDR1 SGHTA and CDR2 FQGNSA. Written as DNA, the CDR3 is TGTGCCAGCAGCTTAGGTCTCCTAACTAGCACAGATACGCAGTATTTT. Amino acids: CASSLGLLTSTDTQYF.

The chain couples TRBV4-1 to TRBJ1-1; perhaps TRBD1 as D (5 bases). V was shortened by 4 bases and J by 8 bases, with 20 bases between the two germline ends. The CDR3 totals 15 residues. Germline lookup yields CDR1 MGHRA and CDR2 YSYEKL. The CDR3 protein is CASSPLPTAGVEAFF. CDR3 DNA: TGCGCCAGCAGCCCCCTCCCGACAGCTGGTGTGGAAGCTTTCTTT.

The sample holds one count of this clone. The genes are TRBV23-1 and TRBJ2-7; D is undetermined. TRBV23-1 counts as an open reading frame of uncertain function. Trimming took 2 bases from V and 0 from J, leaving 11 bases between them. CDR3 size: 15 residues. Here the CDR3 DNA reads TGCGCCAGCAGTCAAACCCCTCAGGTCTCCTACGAGCAGTACTTC. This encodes CASSQTPQVSYEQYF.

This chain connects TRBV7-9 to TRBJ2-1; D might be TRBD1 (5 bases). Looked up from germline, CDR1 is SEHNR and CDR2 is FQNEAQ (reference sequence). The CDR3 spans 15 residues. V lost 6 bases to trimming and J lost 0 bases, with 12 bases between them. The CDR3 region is CASRPRGFSYNEQFF. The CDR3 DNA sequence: TGTGCCAGCAGACCTAGGGGATTCTCCTACAATGAGCAGTTCTTC. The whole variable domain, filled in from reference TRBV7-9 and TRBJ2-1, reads DTGVSQNPRHKITKRGQNVTFRCDPISEHNRLYWYRQTLGQGPEFLTYFQNEAQLEKSRLLSDRFSAERPKGSFSTLEIQRTEQGDSAMYLCASRPRGFSYNEQFFGPGTRLTVL.

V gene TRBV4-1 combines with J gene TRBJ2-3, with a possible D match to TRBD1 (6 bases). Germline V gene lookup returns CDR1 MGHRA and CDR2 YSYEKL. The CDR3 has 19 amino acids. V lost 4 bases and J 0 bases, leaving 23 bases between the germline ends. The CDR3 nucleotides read TGCGCCAGCAGCCGAGAGACAGGATCAACACCCGGTAGCACAGATACGCAGTATTTT. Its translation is CASSRETGSTPGSTDTQYF.

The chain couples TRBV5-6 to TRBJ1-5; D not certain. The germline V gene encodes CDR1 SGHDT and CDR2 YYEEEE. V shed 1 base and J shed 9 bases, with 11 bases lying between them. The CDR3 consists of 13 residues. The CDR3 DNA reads TGTGCCAGCAGCTTGCTGGAGACTGGGCCCCAGCATTTT. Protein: CASSLLETGPQHF. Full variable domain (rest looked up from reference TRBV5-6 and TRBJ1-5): DAGVTQSPTHLIKTRGQQVTLRCSPKSGHDTVSWYQQALGQGPQFIFQYYEEEERQRGNFPDRFSGHQFPNYSSELNVNALLLGDSALYLCASSLLETGPQHFGDGTRLSIL.

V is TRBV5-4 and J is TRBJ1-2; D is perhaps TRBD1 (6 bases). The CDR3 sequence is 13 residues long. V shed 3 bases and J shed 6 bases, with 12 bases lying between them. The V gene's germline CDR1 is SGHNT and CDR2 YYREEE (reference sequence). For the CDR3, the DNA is TGTGCCAGCAGCTACCCAGGGGCGAATGGCTACACCTTC. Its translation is CASSYPGANGYTF.

In nucleotides, the CDR3 is TGTGCCAGCAGCTTACCGGGGACACGTGACATTGAAAAACTGTTTTTT. It encodes CASSLPGTRDIEKLFF. The rearrangement joins TRBV7-2 to TRBJ1-4; maybe TRBD1 (6 bases). In germline, CDR1 is SGHTA, CDR2 FQGNSA. The CDR3 runs to 16 residues. V lost 2 bases, J lost 7 bases, and 17 bases lay in between.

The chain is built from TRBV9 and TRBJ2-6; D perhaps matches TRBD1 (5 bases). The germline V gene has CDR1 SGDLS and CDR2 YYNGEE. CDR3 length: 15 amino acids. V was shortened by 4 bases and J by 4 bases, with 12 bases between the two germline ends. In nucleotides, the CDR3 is TGTGCCAGCAGCTTAACAGGTTTCGGGGCCAACGTCCTGACTTTC. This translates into CASSLTGFGANVLTF.

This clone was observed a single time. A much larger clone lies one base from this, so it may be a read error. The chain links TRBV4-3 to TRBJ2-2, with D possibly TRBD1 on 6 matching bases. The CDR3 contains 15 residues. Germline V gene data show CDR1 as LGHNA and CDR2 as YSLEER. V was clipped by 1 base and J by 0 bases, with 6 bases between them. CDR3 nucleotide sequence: TGCGCCAGCAGCCAAGGGACAGCGAACACCGGGGAGCTGTTTTTT. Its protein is CASSQGTANTGELFF.

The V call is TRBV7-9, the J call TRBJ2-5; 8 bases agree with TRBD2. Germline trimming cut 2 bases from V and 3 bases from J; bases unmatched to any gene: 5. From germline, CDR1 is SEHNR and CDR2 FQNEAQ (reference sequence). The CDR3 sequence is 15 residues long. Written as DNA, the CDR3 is TGTGCCAGCAGCTTAAGCGGGGGAGTTAAAGAGACCCAGTACTTC. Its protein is CASSLSGGVKETQYF.

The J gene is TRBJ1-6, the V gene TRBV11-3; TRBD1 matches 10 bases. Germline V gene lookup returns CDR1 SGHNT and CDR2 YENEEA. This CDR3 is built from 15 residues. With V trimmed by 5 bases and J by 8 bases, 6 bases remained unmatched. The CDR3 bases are TGTGCCAGCAGCCCCAAGACAGGGGGCTATTCACCCCTCCACTTT. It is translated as CASSPKTGGYSPLHF.

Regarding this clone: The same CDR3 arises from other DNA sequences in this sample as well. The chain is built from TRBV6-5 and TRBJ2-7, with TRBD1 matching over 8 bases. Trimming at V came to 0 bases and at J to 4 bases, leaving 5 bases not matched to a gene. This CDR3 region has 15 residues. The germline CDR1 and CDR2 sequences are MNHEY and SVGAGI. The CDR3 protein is CASSYSGTGTYEQYF. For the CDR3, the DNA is TGTGCCAGCAGTTACTCCGGGACAGGTACTTACGAGCAGTACTTC.

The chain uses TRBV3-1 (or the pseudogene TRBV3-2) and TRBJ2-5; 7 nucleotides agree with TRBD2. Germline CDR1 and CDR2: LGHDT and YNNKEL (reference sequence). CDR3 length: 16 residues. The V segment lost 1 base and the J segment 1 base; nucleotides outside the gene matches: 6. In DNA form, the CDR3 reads TGTGCCAGCAGCCAAGGGGAGCGGGGCAGCCAAGAGACCCAGTACTTC. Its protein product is CASSQGERGSQETQYF.

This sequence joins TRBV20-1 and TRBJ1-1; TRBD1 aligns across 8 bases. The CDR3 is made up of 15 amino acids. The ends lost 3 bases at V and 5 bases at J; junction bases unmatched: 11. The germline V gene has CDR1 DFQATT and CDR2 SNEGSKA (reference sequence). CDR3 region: CSASQDRAIRTEAFF. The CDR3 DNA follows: TGCAGTGCTAGTCAGGACAGGGCTATAAGGACTGAAGCTTTCTTT.

This chain's CDR3 is CASSVTRGRDGANVLTF. The CDR3 nucleotides are TGTGCCAGCAGCGTAACCAGGGGGCGGGATGGGGCCAACGTCCTGACTTTC. The chain carries TRBV9 and TRBJ2-6; TRBD1 aligns across 8 bases. CDR3 size: 17 residues. The trim removed 1 base at V and 3 bases at J, leaving 6 bases unmatched. Germline V lookup: CDR1 SGDLS, CDR2 YYNGEE.

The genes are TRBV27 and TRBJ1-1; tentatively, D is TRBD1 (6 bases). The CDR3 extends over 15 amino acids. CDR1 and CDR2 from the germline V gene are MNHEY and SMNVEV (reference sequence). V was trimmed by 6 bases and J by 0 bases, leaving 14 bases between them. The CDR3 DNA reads TGTGCCAGCAGCCGGGGGGCGGGTTTGAACACTGAAGCTTTCTTT. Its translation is CASSRGAGLNTEAFF.

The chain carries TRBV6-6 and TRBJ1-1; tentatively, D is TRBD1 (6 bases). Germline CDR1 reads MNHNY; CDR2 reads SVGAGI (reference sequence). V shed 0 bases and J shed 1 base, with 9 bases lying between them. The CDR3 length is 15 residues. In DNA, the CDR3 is TGTGCCAGCAGTTACTCCTGGACAGCGAACACTGAAGCTTTCTTT. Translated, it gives CASSYSWTANTEAFF.

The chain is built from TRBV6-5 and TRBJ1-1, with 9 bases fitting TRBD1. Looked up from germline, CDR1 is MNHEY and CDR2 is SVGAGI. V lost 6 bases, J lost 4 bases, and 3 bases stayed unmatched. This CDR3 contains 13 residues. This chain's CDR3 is CASRATGGTEAFF. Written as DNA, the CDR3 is TGTGCCAGCAGAGCGACAGGGGGCACTGAAGCTTTCTTT.

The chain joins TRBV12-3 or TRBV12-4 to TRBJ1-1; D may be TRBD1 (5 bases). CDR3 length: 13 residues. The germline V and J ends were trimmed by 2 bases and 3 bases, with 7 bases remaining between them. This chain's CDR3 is CASSLRQHTEAFF. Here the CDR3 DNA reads TGTGCCAGCAGTTTACGACAGCACACTGAAGCTTTCTTT.

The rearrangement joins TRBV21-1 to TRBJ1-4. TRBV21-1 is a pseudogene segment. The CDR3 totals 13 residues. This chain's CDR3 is CASSKDPGEKLFF. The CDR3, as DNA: TGTGCCAGCAGCAAAGACCCGGGGGAAAAACTGTTTTTT.

The CDR3 is CASSRSTGATYEQYF. The CDR3 DNA reads as TGTGCCAGTAGTAGGTCGACAGGGGCCACCTACGAGCAGTACTTC. The V gene is TRBV19, the J gene TRBJ2-7; 8 bases agree with TRBD1. Germline values: CDR1 LNHDA, CDR2 SQIVND (reference sequence). CDR3 length equals 15 residues. Trimming removed 4 bases from V and 2 bases from J; junction bases left unmatched: 7.

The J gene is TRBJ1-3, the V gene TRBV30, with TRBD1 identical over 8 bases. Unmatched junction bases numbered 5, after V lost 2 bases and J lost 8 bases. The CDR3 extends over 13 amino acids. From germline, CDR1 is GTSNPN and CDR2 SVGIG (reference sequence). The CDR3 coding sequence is TGTGCCTGGAGTACCAGACAGGGGCACACCATATATTTT. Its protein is CAWSTRQGHTIYF.

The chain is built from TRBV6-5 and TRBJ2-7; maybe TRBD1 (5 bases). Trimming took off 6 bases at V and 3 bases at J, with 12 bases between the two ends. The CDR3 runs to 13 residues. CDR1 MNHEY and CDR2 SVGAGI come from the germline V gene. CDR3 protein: CASRTQGNYEQYF. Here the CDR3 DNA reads TGTGCCAGCAGAACCCAGGGAAACTACGAGCAGTACTTC.

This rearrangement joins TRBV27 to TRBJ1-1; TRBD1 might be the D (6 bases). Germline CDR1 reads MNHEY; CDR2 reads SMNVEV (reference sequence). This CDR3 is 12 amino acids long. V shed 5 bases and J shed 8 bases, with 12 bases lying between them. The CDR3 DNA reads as TGTGCCAGCAGTCGGATGCAGGGGGAAGCTTTCTTT. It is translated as CASSRMQGEAFF.

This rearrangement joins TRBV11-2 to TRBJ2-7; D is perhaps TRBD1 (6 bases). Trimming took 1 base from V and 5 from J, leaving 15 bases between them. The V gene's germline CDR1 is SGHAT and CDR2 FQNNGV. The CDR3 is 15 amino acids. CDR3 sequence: CASSLGQGWLDEQYF. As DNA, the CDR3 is TGTGCCAGCAGCTTAGGTCAGGGGTGGTTAGACGAGCAGTACTTC.

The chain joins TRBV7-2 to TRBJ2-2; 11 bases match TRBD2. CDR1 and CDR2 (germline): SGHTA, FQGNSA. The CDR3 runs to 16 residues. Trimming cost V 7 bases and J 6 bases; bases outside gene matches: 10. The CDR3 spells CASTQTLAGGAGELFF. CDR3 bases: TGTGCCAGCACCCAAACGCTAGCGGGGGGCGCCGGGGAGCTGTTTTTT.

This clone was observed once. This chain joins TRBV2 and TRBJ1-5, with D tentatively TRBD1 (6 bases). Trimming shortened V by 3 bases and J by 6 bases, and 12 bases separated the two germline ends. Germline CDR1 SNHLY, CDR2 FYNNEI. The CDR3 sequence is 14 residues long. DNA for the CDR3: TGTGCCAGCAGTGAGGCGGGGGGCGGTCAGCCCCAGCATTTT. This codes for CASSEAGGGQPQHF.

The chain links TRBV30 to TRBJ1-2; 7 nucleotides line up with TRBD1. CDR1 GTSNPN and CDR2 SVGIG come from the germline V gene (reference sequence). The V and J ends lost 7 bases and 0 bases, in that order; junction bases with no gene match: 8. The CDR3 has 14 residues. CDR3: CASPQRGPNYGYTF. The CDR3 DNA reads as TGTGCCTCGCCCCAGAGGGGGCCTAACTATGGCTACACCTTC.